What follows are 28 T cell receptor beta chains derived from one specimen sequenced in a study of CD8 T cells in Susac syndrome. Reverse transcription of 0.5 to 1 ug RNA was performed with random hexamers. TCRdb reprocessed the immunoSEQ multiplex PCR reads via MiXCR and lists one record per CDR3 protein. This sample has some 160,000 distinct CDR3 sequences; just over 90% occur once, and the top ten carry 0.065% to 0.1%. Specimen: CD4+ T cells from PBMCs. These receptors came from a human donor in good health.

This chain connects TRBV11-2 to TRBJ2-6; D ambiguous. The V end lost 3 bases, the J end lost 1 base, and 10 bases lay between the germline ends. Germline loops: CDR1 SGHAT, CDR2 FQNNGV. CDR3 length: 16 amino acids. The CDR3 region has the DNA TGTGCCAGCAGCTTTTCCCCAAGGTCTGGGGCCAACGTCCTGACTTTC. It codes for CASSFSPRSGANVLTF.

The CDR3 bases are TGCGCCAGCAGCCCCCGGGACAATAACTATGGCTACACCTTC. Amino acid sequence: CASSPRDNNYGYTF. V usage is TRBV4-3 and J usage is TRBJ1-2, with D perhaps matching TRBD1 (6 bases). CDR3 length: 14 residues. Trimming cost V 4 bases and J 1 base, with 10 bases left between them. The germline V gene has CDR1 LGHNA and CDR2 YSLEER.

CDR3 nucleotide sequence: TGCGCCAGCAGCTTGGATGGACAGGGGATTACCGGGGAGCTGTTTTTT. Translation gives CASSLDGQGITGELFF. The J gene is TRBJ2-2, the V gene TRBV5-1; 9 positions match TRBD1. This CDR3 has 16 residues. The junction had 5 bases not matched to a gene; V was cut back by 0 bases and J by 5 bases. Germline lookup yields CDR1 SGHRS and CDR2 YFSETQ.

This chain joins TRBV29-1 and TRBJ2-7; a possible D gene is TRBD1 (6 bases). The CDR3 is made up of 12 amino acids. The germline V gene encodes CDR1 SQVTM and CDR2 ANQGSEA. Trimming cost V 4 bases and J 0 bases, with 7 bases left between them. CDR3 nucleotides: TGCAGCGTTGTACAGGGCTCCTACGAGCAGTACTTC. Its protein is CSVVQGSYEQYF.

This chain uses TRBV7-2 with TRBJ1-1, with a possible D match to TRBD1 (5 bases). CDR3 length equals 14 residues. Trimming took off 2 bases at V and 5 bases at J, with 12 bases between the two ends. Germline CDR1 and CDR2: SGHTA and FQGNSA. CDR3 DNA sequence: TGTGCCAGCAGCTTACATGGGGGGAGTACTGAAGCTTTCTTT. Translated: CASSLHGGSTEAFF.

This chain uses TRBV12-3 or TRBV12-4 with TRBJ2-2, with TRBD1 matching over 8 bases. V trimming: 4 bases; J trimming: 6 bases; junction bases outside the gene matches: 4. CDR3 length: 14 amino acids. In nucleotides, the CDR3 is TGTGCCAGCAGTTGGACAGGGTTCCCCGGGGAGCTGTTTTTT. Amino acid sequence: CASSWTGFPGELFF.

CDR3 coding DNA: TGTGCCAGCAGCTTAGCGGGGGACGCTGAAGCTTTCTTT. It codes for CASSLAGDAEAFF. This chain links TRBV7-2 with TRBJ1-1, with D tentatively TRBD1 (5 bases). The CDR3 loop spans 13 amino acids. Germline values: CDR1 SGHTA, CDR2 FQGNSA. Trimming removed 0 bases from V and 6 bases from J, with 8 bases in between.

V usage is TRBV29-1 and J usage is TRBJ2-7; 8 positions agree with TRBD1. Germline lookup yields CDR1 SQVTM and CDR2 ANQGSEA. Trimming took 4 bases from V and 2 from J; bases not matched to a gene: 4. The CDR3 sequence is 13 residues long. The CDR3 DNA is TGCAGCGTTGGGGTGACAGGGGCCTACGAGCAGTACTTC. It encodes CSVGVTGAYEQYF.

The chain has TRBV5-1 and TRBJ2-5; the match to TRBD2 covers 15 bases. J lost 5 bases, V lost 4 bases, and 6 bases had no gene match. The CDR3 runs 16 residues. Germline V gene lookup returns CDR1 SGHRS and CDR2 YFSETQ. As DNA, the CDR3 is TGCGCCAGCAGCACGGCCGGGACTAGCGGGGGGGAGACCCAGTACTTC. This codes for CASSTAGTSGGETQYF.

The genes are TRBV15 and TRBJ2-1; perhaps TRBD1 as D (5 bases). Trimming left V 0 bases short and J 9 bases short, with 12 bases between. The germline V gene encodes CDR1 LNHNV and CDR2 YYDKDF (reference sequence). The CDR3 is made up of 14 amino acids. The CDR3 reads CATSRDKGRGEQFF. The CDR3 DNA reads as TGTGCCACCAGCAGAGATAAGGGGCGAGGTGAGCAGTTCTTC.

The rearrangement uses TRBV6-2 or TRBV6-3 and TRBJ2-7, with D hard to call. Per germline, CDR1 MNHEY and CDR2 SVGEGT. The CDR3 length is 12 residues. Trimming removed 6 bases from V and 7 bases from J, with 13 bases in between. CDR3 sequence (DNA): TGTGCCAGCAGCCATACCCTGTGGGAGCAGTACTTC. Amino acids: CASSHTLWEQYF.

This clonotype was found once. This chain uses TRBV5-1 with TRBJ2-7; the D gene could be TRBD1 or TRBD2 (5 bases each). The CDR3 contains 15 residues. Germline-derived CDR1 and CDR2 are SGHRS and YFSETQ. V shed 4 bases and J shed 6 bases, with 20 bases lying between them. CDR3 sequence reads: CASSPGPRGTGEQYF. The CDR3, as DNA: TGCGCCAGCAGCCCCGGACCCCGGGGCACGGGCGAGCAGTACTTC. Full variable domain (remainder filled in from reference TRBV5-1 and TRBJ2-7): KAGVTQTPRYLIKTRGQQVTLSCSPISGHRSVSWYQQTPGQGLQFLFEYFSETQRNKGNFPGRFSGRQFSNSRSEMNVSTLELGDSALYLCASSPGPRGTGEQYFGPGTRLTVT.

The chain links TRBV6-1 to TRBJ1-2, with 7 bases aligning to TRBD1. The germline V gene encodes CDR1 MNHNS and CDR2 SASEGT. The junction had 8 bases not matched to a gene; V was cut back by 6 bases and J by 7 bases. The CDR3 totals 13 residues. CDR3 residues: CASREQQGTGYTF. CDR3 sequence (DNA): TGTGCCAGCAGGGAACAACAGGGGACTGGCTACACCTTC.

The chain links TRBV19 to TRBJ2-7; D is uncertain. Germline V gene sequence: CDR1 LNHDA, CDR2 SQIVND (reference sequence). The CDR3 loop spans 15 amino acids. V lost 3 bases, J lost 0 bases, and 12 bases lay in between. In DNA form, the CDR3 reads TGTGCCAGTAGTATGAGGATGGCGAGCTCCTACGAGCAGTACTTC. Translation gives CASSMRMASSYEQYF. Together with reference TRBV19 and TRBJ2-7, the CDR3 gives the full variable domain: DGGITQSPKYLFRKEGQNVTLSCEQNLNHDAMYWYRQDPGQGLRLIYYSQIVNDFQKGDIAEGYSVSREKKESFPLTVTSAQKNPTAFYLCASSMRMASSYEQYFGPGTRLTVT.

This clonotype was picked up a small number of times. The chain uses TRBV12-3 or TRBV12-4 and TRBJ2-7, with 12 bases fitting TRBD2. Trimming removed 6 bases from V and 3 bases from J; junction bases left unmatched: 3. CDR3 length: 14 amino acids. The CDR3 DNA is TGTGCCAGCAGGCGGACTAGCGGGAACTACGAGCAGTACTTC. It specifies CASRRTSGNYEQYF.

V gene TRBV6-6 combines with J gene TRBJ1-3; no clear D gene. Between the trimmed V and J ends, which lost 0 bases and 7 bases, there was a span of 10 bases. The CDR3 is 14 amino acids. Germline V lookup: CDR1 MNHNY, CDR2 SVGAGI (reference sequence). The CDR3 is CASSYSTVYNTIYF. The CDR3 bases are TGTGCCAGCAGTTACTCGACTGTCTATAACACCATATATTTT.

The chain recombines TRBV19 with TRBJ2-7, with 11 bases lining up with TRBD1. The CDR3 loop spans 15 amino acids. The germline V gene has CDR1 LNHDA and CDR2 SQIVND (reference sequence). With 6 bases clipped from V and 4 bases from J, the junction kept 8 bases outside the gene matches. The CDR3: CASRVRDRGLYEQYF. In nucleotides, the CDR3 is TGTGCCAGTAGAGTCCGGGACAGGGGGTTGTACGAGCAGTACTTC.

The chain employs TRBV7-9 and TRBJ1-1; the D is unclear. Trimming stripped 0 bases from V and 3 bases from J, with 8 bases between. Germline V CDR1 and CDR2: SEHNR, FQNEAQ (reference sequence). The CDR3 loop spans 14 amino acids. In DNA, the CDR3 is TGTGCCAGCAGCTTAGCGCGGAAGGACACTGAAGCTTTCTTT. Encoded protein: CASSLARKDTEAFF.

This chain joins TRBV7-6 and TRBJ1-1; D not resolved. The ends were cut back, 2 bases at V and 1 base at J, with 5 bases in the middle. CDR1 SGHVS and CDR2 FNYEAQ come from the germline V gene. There are 13 residues in the CDR3. CDR3: CASSLQENTEAFF. CDR3 sequence (DNA): TGTGCCAGCAGCTTACAGGAGAACACTGAAGCTTTCTTT.

The J gene is TRBJ2-1, the V gene TRBV28; 8 bases match TRBD2. Germline CDR1 reads MDHEN; CDR2 reads SYDVKM. This CDR3 contains 15 residues. J gave up 4 bases and V 4 bases, and 6 bases lay outside the gene matches. The CDR3 reads CASSSKRESYNEQFF. The CDR3 DNA is TGTGCCAGCAGTTCGAAGCGGGAGTCGTACAATGAGCAGTTCTTC.

The gene calls are TRBV7-2 and TRBJ1-5; no clear D. Trimming cost V 0 bases and J 7 bases, with 13 bases left between them. Germline V gene sequence: CDR1 SGHTA, CDR2 FQGNSA. The CDR3 contains 15 residues. The CDR3 is CASSLAVSLGQPQHF. For the CDR3, the DNA is TGTGCCAGCAGCTTAGCTGTCAGCCTGGGGCAGCCCCAGCATTTT.

The chain recombines TRBV29-1 with TRBJ1-4, with a tentative D call TRBD1 (5 bases). Trimming stripped 7 bases from V and 7 bases from J, with 16 bases between. Looked up from germline, CDR1 is SQVTM and CDR2 is ANQGSEA. The CDR3 sequence is 13 residues long. The CDR3 is CSGSGGGGEKLFF. CDR3 in DNA: TGCAGCGGGTCTGGGGGGGGTGGTGAAAAACTGTTTTTT.

V gene TRBV11-2 combines with J gene TRBJ2-7; 8 bases agree with TRBD1. This CDR3 has 16 residues. V was clipped by 2 bases and J by 5 bases; unmatched bases: 11. Germline V gene sequence: CDR1 SGHAT, CDR2 FQNNGV. The CDR3 nucleotides read TGTGCCAGCAGCTTAAATCCAGGGGGCGTTTCCCACGAGCAGTACTTC. The encoded protein is CASSLNPGGVSHEQYF.

The V call is TRBV6-1, the J call TRBJ2-3; 7 bases align to TRBD2. The CDR3 is made up of 15 amino acids. With V trimmed by 6 bases and J by 3 bases, 9 bases remained unmatched. CDR1 is MNHNS and CDR2 is SASEGT in the germline V gene. DNA for the CDR3: TGTGCCAGCAGCCCACTAGCGTTGTGGACAGATACGCAGTATTTT. Amino acids: CASSPLALWTDTQYF.

The J gene is TRBJ2-6, the V gene TRBV19, with a tentative D call TRBD1 (6 bases). Trimming stripped 3 bases from V and 0 bases from J, with 12 bases between. CDR1 and CDR2 from the germline V gene are LNHDA and SQIVND (reference sequence). This CDR3 has 17 residues. The CDR3 DNA is TGTGCCAGTAGTATTCCAGGGGTGGGCTCTGGGGCCAACGTCCTGACTTTC. Encoded protein: CASSIPGVGSGANVLTF.

The CDR3 region has the DNA TGTGCCAGCAGCTCCCCCGTGGAGGGAGCTAATGAAAAACTGTTTTTT. It translates to CASSSPVEGANEKLFF. The chain links TRBV7-2 to TRBJ1-4; no definite D call. The CDR3 extends over 16 amino acids. V lost 4 bases, J lost 3 bases, and 15 bases lay in between. Germline V gene sequence: CDR1 SGHTA, CDR2 FQGNSA.

The genes are TRBV7-9 and TRBJ2-1; 8 nucleotides align to TRBD2. V gave up 2 bases and J gave up 2 bases; unmatched junction bases: 8. CDR3 size: 17 residues. Germline CDR1 and CDR2: SEHNR and FQNEAQ (reference sequence). The CDR3 nucleotides read TGTGCCAGCAGCTTACCGGGAACGGGAGGGCCCTACAATGAGCAGTTCTTC. As protein: CASSLPGTGGPYNEQFF.

V usage is TRBV28 and J usage is TRBJ1-2; 8 bases map to TRBD1. CDR3 length equals 14 residues. Germline values: CDR1 MDHEN, CDR2 SYDVKM. V lost 4 bases and J lost 4; bases outside the gene matches: 5. The CDR3 DNA sequence: TGTGCCAGCAGTTCCGGACAGGGCCCCTATGGCTACACCTTC. Its translation is CASSSGQGPYGYTF.